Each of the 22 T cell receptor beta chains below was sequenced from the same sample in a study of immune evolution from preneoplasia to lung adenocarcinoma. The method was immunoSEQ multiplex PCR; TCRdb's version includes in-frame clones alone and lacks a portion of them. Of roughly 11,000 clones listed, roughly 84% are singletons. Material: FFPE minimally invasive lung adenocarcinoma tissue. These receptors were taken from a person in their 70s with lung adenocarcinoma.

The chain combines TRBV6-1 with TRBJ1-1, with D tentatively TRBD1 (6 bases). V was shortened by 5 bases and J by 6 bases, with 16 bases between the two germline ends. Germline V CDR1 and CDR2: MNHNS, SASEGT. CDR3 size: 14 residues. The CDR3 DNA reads TGTGCCAGCAGTTCGAGCAGGGGAAACTCTGAAGCTTTCTTT. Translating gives CASSSSRGNSEAFF.

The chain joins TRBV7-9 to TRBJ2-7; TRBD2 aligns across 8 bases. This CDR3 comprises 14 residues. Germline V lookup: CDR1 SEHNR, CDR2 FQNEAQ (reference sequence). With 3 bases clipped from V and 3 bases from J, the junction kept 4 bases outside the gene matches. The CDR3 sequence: CASSFQSGSYEQYF. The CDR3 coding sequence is TGTGCCAGCAGCTTTCAAAGCGGGAGCTACGAGCAGTACTTC.

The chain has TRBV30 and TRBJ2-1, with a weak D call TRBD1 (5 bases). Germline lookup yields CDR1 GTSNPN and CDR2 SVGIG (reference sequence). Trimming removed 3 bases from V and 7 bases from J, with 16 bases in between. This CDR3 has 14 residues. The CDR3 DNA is TGTGCCTGGAGGCCAGGGTCTCTCTTAAATGAGCAGTTCTTC. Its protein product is CAWRPGSLLNEQFF.

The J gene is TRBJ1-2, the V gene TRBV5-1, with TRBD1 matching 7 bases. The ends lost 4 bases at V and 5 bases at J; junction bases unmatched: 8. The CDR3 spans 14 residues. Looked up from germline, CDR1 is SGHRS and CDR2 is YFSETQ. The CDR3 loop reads CASSLSGTDYGYTF. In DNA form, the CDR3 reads TGCGCCAGCAGCCTCTCCGGGACAGATTATGGCTACACCTTC.

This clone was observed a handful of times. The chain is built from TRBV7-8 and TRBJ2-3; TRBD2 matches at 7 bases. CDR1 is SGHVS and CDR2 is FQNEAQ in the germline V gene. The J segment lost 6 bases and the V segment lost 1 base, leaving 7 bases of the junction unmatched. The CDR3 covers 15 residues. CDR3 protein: CASSLVAGESDTQYF. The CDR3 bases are TGTGCCAGCAGCTTAGTGGCGGGAGAATCTGATACGCAGTATTTT.

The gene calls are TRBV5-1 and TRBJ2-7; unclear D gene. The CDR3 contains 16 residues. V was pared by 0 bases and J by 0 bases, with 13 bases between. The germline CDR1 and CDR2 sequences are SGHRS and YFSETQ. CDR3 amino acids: CASSLAAGSLSYEQYF. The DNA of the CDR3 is TGCGCCAGCAGCTTGGCTGCAGGCAGCCTCTCCTACGAGCAGTACTTC.

The CDR3 is CASSVALTDTQYF. Here the CDR3 DNA reads TGTGCCAGCAGCGTGGCCCTCACAGATACGCAGTATTTT. The chain carries TRBV9 and TRBJ2-3; D remains ambiguous. Trimming took off 2 bases at V and 2 bases at J, with 6 bases between the two ends. Germline CDR1 and CDR2: SGDLS and YYNGEE. The CDR3 runs to 13 residues.

The CDR3 DNA reads TGTGCCAGCAGCTTACACAGCACGGAGGGTGGCTACACCTTC. Translation: CASSLHSTEGGYTF. The J gene is TRBJ1-2, the V gene TRBV5-6; the D is unclear. Per the germline V gene, CDR1 is SGHDT and CDR2 is YYEEEE. This CDR3 is built from 14 residues. V was cut by 2 bases and J by 7 bases, with 15 bases left in between.

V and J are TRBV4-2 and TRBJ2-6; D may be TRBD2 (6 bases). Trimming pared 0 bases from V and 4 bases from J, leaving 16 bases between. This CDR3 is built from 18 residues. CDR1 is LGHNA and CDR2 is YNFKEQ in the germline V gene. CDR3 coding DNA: TGTGCCAGCAGCCAAGATCAATTTCGGGAGTCAGGGGCCAACGTCCTGACTTTC. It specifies CASSQDQFRESGANVLTF.

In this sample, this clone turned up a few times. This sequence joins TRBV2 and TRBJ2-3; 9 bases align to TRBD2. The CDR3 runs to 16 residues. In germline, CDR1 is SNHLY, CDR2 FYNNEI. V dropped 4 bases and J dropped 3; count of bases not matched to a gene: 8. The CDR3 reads CASSAGVAGETDTQYF. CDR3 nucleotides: TGTGCCAGCAGTGCAGGGGTAGCGGGAGAAACAGATACGCAGTATTTT.

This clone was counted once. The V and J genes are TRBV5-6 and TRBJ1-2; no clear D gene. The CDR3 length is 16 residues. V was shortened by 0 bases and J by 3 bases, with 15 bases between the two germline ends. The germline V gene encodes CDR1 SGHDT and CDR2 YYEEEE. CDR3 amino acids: CASSLAGNLIDYGYTF. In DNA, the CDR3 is TGTGCCAGCAGCTTGGCGGGCAACCTGATCGACTATGGCTACACCTTC.

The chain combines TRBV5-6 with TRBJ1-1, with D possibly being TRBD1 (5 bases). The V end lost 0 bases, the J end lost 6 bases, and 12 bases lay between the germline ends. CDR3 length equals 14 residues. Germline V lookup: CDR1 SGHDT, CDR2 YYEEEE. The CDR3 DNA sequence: TGTGCCAGCAGCTTGGTCTGGGGGACGGCTGAAGCTTTCTTT. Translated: CASSLVWGTAEAFF.

The CDR3 nucleotides read TGTGCCACCAGCAGAGATCTGGGCGGGGCTGGCTACACCTTC. It translates to CATSRDLGGAGYTF. V and J are TRBV15 and TRBJ1-2; tentatively, D is TRBD1 (5 bases). Deletions cut 0 bases from V and 7 bases from J, with 12 bases between. This CDR3 contains 14 residues. Germline values: CDR1 LNHNV, CDR2 YYDKDF (reference sequence).

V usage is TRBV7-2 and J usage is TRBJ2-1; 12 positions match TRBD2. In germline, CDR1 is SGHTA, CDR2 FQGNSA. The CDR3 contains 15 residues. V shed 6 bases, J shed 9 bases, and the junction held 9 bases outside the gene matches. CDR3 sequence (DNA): TGTGCCAGCAGTATCGGACTAGCGGGACGTGGTGAGCAGTTCTTC. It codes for CASSIGLAGRGEQFF. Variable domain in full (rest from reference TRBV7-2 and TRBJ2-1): GAGVSQSPSNKVTEKGKDVELRCDPISGHTALYWYRQSLGQGLEFLIYFQGNSAPDKSGLPSDRFSAERTGGSVSTLTIQRTQQEDSAVYLCASSIGLAGRGEQFFGPGTRLTVL.

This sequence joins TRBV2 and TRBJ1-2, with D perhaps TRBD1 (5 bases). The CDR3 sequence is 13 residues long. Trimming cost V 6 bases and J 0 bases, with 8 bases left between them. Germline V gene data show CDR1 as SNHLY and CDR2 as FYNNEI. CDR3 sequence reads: CASRGTANYGYTF. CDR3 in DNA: TGTGCCAGCAGAGGGACGGCTAACTATGGCTACACCTTC.

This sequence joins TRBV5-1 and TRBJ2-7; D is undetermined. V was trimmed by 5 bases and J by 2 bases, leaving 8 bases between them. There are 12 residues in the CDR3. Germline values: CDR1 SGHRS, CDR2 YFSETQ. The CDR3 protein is CASSQQPYEQYF. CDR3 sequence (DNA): TGCGCCAGCAGTCAACAGCCCTACGAGCAGTACTTC. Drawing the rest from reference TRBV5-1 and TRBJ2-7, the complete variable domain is KAGVTQTPRYLIKTRGQQVTLSCSPISGHRSVSWYQQTPGQGLQFLFEYFSETQRNKGNFPGRFSGRQFSNSRSEMNVSTLELGDSALYLCASSQQPYEQYFGPGTRLTVT.

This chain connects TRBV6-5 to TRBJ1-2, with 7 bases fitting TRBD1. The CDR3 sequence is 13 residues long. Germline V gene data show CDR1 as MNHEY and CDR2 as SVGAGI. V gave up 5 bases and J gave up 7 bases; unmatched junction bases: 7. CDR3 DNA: TGTGCCAGCAGTACACAGGGGTTGCCTGGCTACACCTTC. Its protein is CASSTQGLPGYTF.

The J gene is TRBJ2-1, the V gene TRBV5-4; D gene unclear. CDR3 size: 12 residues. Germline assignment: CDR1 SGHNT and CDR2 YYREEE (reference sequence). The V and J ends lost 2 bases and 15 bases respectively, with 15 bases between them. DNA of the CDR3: TGTGCCAGCAGCTTAGACCGAGAGAGCGCGTTCTTC. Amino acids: CASSLDRESAFF.

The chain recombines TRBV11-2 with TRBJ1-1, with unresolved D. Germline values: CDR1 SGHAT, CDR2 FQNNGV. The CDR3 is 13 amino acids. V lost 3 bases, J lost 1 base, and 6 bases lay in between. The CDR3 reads CASSFGRNTEAFF. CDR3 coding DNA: TGTGCCAGCAGCTTTGGCAGGAACACTGAAGCTTTCTTT.

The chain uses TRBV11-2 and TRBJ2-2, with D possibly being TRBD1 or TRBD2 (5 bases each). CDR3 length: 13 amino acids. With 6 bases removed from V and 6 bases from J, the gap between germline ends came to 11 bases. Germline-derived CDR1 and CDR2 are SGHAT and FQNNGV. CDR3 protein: CASSQGRAGELFF. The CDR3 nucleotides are TGTGCCAGCAGTCAGGGACGAGCCGGGGAGCTGTTTTTT.

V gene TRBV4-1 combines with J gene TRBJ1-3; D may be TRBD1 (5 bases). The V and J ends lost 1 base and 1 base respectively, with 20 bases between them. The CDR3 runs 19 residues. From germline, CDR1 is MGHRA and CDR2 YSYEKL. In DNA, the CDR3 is TGCGCCAGCAGCCAAGTGCTTCTGGAGGGGCTTATATCTGGAAACACCATATATTTT. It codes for CASSQVLLEGLISGNTIYF.

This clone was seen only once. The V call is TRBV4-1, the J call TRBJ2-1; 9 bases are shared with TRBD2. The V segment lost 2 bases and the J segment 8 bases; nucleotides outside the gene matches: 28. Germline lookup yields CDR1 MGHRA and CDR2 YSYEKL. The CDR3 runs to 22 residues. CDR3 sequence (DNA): TGCGCCAGCAGCCAACCCACTATGAGGTCTAGCGGGACCGGGGTGGGCCGTGATGAGCAGTTCTTC. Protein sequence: CASSQPTMRSSGTGVGRDEQFF.